This T cell receptor (beta chain) comes out of a study of blood T cell repertoires in COVID-19. Overall study context: Italy, Spain and the United States were the sources of the convalescent and acute COVID-19 samples.

The count of this clone is one. In the source study's methods: Estimates of nucleated cell counts were drawn from the amplification of reference gene primers. Data came from immunoSEQ multiplex PCR; TCRdb stores just in-frame clones and leaves some out. The V and J calls and clone size were taken over from that table, and D and trimming were inferred from the DNA. There are 200,000 to 250,000 clones in the sample; 70% to 85% occur only once, and 1.4% lies in the top ten. V lost 4 bases, J lost 8 bases, and 5 bases stayed unmatched. Per germline, CDR1 SQVTM and CDR2 ANQGSEA. This CDR3 comprises 12 residues.

The sequence was obtained from a woman aged 40 to 49 who had recovered from COVID-19. The sequenced sample was peripheral blood. The genes are TRBV29-1 and TRBJ1-2; 9 bases line up with TRBD1. As DNA, the CDR3 is TGCAGCGTTGCGACAGGGGGACTCGGCTACACCTTC. Protein: CSVATGGLGYTF.